These T cell receptor beta chains were read from a single sample in a study of identical twins. From the 5' RACE reads, TCRdb called clonotypes with MiXCR, one entry per CDR3 protein. The sample contains just under 550,000 distinct CDR3 sequences, approximately 16% of which appear only once. This sample was shared with a second study, whose subject was yellow fever vaccine responses in identical twins.

Specimen: CD4+ T cells sorted from blood. These TCRs come from a woman younger than 30 in good health. Each CDR3 is given with its conserved first and last residue. The D gene is left open where the match is weak. Expanded clones get a size class; other rows say once, few or many, or leave the size out.

j_call clone_size v_call d_call cdr3_aa cdr3_nt
TRBJ1-1 few TRBV2 TRBD1 CASSVGTGNMNTEAFF TGTGCCAGCAGTGTCGGGACAGGGAACATGAACACTGAAGCTTTCTTT
TRBJ1-2 . TRBV5-1 TRBD1 CASSQGQGPPYGYTF TGCGCCAGCAGCCAGGGACAGGGTCCTCCGTATGGCTACACCTTC
TRBJ2-5 . TRBV20-1 . CSAPSREQETQYF TGCAGTGCCCCCTCGCGGGAACAAGAGACCCAGTACTTC
TRBJ2-7 few TRBV20-1 TRBD2 CSARMASGSPYEQYF TGCAGTGCTAGGATGGCTAGCGGGAGTCCCTACGAGCAGTACTTC
TRBJ1-1 . TRBV9 . CASSPRNREAFF TGTGCCAGCAGCCCGCGAAACAGGGAAGCTTTCTTT
TRBJ1-6 few TRBV4-1 . CASSQDGAGFTPLHF TGCGCCAGCAGCCAAGATGGGGCGGGGTTCACACCCCTCCACTTT
TRBJ2-2 . TRBV5-1 TRBD1 CASSSTGERSGELFF TGCGCCAGCAGCTCCACAGGGGAACGGTCCGGGGAGCTGTTTTTT
TRBJ1-2 . TRBV20-1 . CSASLGGANNYGYTF TGCAGTGCTTCCCTAGGCGGAGCAAATAACTATGGCTACACCTTC
TRBJ1-4 . TRBV20-1 . CSATDPGQPEKLFF TGCAGTGCAACAGACCCGGGACAACCCGAAAAACTGTTTTTT
TRBJ2-2 few TRBV2 TRBD1 CASRKGQTNTGELFF TGTGCCAGCAGAAAGGGACAGACGAACACCGGGGAGCTGTTTTTT
TRBJ2-1 . TRBV25-1 . CASSGDLGQFF TGTGCCAGCAGTGGGGACCTTGGGCAGTTCTTC
TRBJ2-3 many TRBV12-3/TRBV12-4 . CASSPRTIWATDTQYF TGTGCCAGCAGTCCCAGGACTATCTGGGCCACAGATACGCAGTATTTT
TRBJ2-3 . TRBV18 . CASSPLRSTDTQYF TGTGCCAGCTCACCACTTCGAAGCACAGATACGCAGTATTTT
TRBJ2-2 few TRBV28 . CASSLRKAFRITGELFF TGTGCCAGCAGTTTACGGAAAGCGTTCCGGATAACCGGGGAGCTGTTTTTT
TRBJ1-1 few TRBV7-8 TRBD1 CASSISPGTVNTEAFF TGTGCCAGCAGCATAAGCCCCGGGACAGTGAACACTGAAGCTTTCTTT
TRBJ2-1 . TRBV5-1 . CASSLGGSSLRNNEQFF TGCGCCAGCAGCTTGGGGGGTTCATCGTTGAGGAACAATGAGCAGTTCTTC
TRBJ2-1 few TRBV3-1 . CASSQFLGGYNEQFF TGTGCCAGCAGCCAATTTCTCGGGGGCTACAATGAGCAGTTCTTC
TRBJ2-7 . TRBV6-1 TRBD1 CASRTWTGSSYEQYF TGTGCCAGCAGAACTTGGACAGGGAGCTCCTACGAGCAGTACTTC
TRBJ2-1 . TRBV20-1 . CSAEGLSAYNEQFF TGCAGTGCCGAAGGACTGTCTGCCTACAATGAGCAGTTCTTC
TRBJ2-1 many TRBV12-3/TRBV12-4 . CASSFRPGSYNEQFF TGTGCCAGCAGTTTCCGCCCAGGTTCCTACAATGAGCAGTTCTTC
TRBJ2-1 . TRBV6-2/TRBV6-3 TRBD1 CASSSYRQGSYNEQFF TGTGCCAGCAGTTCTTATAGACAGGGATCCTACAATGAGCAGTTCTTC
TRBJ2-7 . TRBV12-3/TRBV12-4 . CASSLNPGYEQYF TGTGCCAGCAGTTTGAACCCGGGCTACGAGCAGTACTTC
TRBJ2-2 few TRBV10-2 . CASSDRDTGELFF TGCGCCAGCAGTGACAGAGACACCGGGGAGCTGTTTTTT
TRBJ2-5 . TRBV11-3 . CASQGEQETQYF TGTGCCAGCCAGGGAGAACAAGAGACCCAGTACTTC
TRBJ2-5 . TRBV6-1 TRBD1 CASSLGQGKGTQYF TGTGCCAGCAGCCTCGGACAGGGCAAGGGGACCCAGTACTTC
TRBJ2-7 . TRBV7-9 TRBD2 CASSSRGAGRGEQYF TGTGCCAGCAGCTCACGCGGGGCGGGGAGGGGTGAGCAGTACTTC